These 18 T cell receptor beta chains were all obtained from the same sample, sequenced in a study of tumor-infiltrating lymphocytes in localized non-small cell lung cancer. Only in-frame clones appear in the TCRdb table, and some are missing; sequencing was by immunoSEQ multiplex PCR. The sample shows approximately 13,000 clones, about 63% of them seen only once. Sequenced sample: lung tumor tissue. Receptors were obtained from a human donor with non-small cell lung cancer.

This clone was picked up one time. The chain uses TRBV10-1 and TRBJ2-1; D perhaps matches TRBD2 (5 bases). CDR1 and CDR2 (germline): WNHNN, SYGVQD (reference sequence). V lost 2 bases, J lost 3 bases, and 17 bases lay in between. The CDR3 totals 17 residues. CDR3 region: CASSEDWEKSGYNEQFF. The CDR3 DNA is TGCGCCAGCAGTGAGGATTGGGAGAAGAGCGGCTACAATGAGCAGTTCTTC.

The rearrangement links TRBV7-8 to TRBJ1-1, with D maybe TRBD1 (5 bases). The germline V and J ends were trimmed by 5 bases and 6 bases, with 16 bases remaining between them. Germline CDR1 and CDR2: SGHVS and FQNEAQ. The CDR3 covers 14 residues. CDR3 loop: CASSMGRAVAEAFF. In nucleotides, the CDR3 is TGTGCCAGCAGCATGGGACGTGCGGTCGCTGAAGCTTTCTTT.

This chain connects TRBV6-5 to TRBJ2-1; perhaps D is TRBD1 or TRBD2 (6 bases each). Trimming stripped 4 bases from V and 16 bases from J, with 20 bases between. Germline CDR1 MNHEY, CDR2 SVGAGI. This CDR3 is built from 13 residues. CDR3 coding DNA: TGTGCCAGCAGTTCCACCGCGGGACACGCGGCATTCTTC. Its protein product is CASSSTAGHAAFF.

This chain connects TRBV19 to TRBJ1-1; 8 bases map to TRBD1. Germline V gene data show CDR1 as LNHDA and CDR2 as SQIVND (reference sequence). This CDR3 is built from 14 residues. V trimming: 3 bases; J trimming: 2 bases; junction bases outside the gene matches: 2. The CDR3 sequence: CASSMQGANTEAFF. The CDR3 nucleotides read TGTGCCAGTAGTATGCAGGGGGCAAACACTGAAGCTTTCTTT.

This CDR3 reads CASSQDTVYGYTF. DNA for the CDR3: TGTGCCAGCAGCCAAGACACGGTCTATGGCTACACCTTC. The gene calls are TRBV14 and TRBJ1-2; D is unclear. This CDR3 has 13 amino acids. With 0 bases removed from V and 4 bases from J, the gap between germline ends came to 6 bases. Germline V gene data show CDR1 as SGHDN and CDR2 as FVKESK.

This clone has just a few counts. This chain joins TRBV6-5 and TRBJ1-2; 7 bases are shared with TRBD1. The V gene end was trimmed by 6 bases and the J gene end by 4 bases; junction bases not matched to a gene: 11. Germline V gives CDR1 MNHEY, CDR2 SVGAGI. The CDR3 is 15 residues long. CDR3: CASRRTAGGRYGYTF. In DNA form, the CDR3 reads TGTGCCAGCAGAAGGACGGCAGGGGGACGCTATGGCTACACCTTC.

V and J are TRBV25-1 and TRBJ2-5; possible D gene TRBD1, 5 bases. V lost 3 bases, J lost 2 bases, and 13 bases lay in between. There are 15 residues in the CDR3. Germline V gives CDR1 MGHDK, CDR2 SYGVNS. The CDR3 loop reads CASSDYRGSQETQYF. The CDR3 DNA reads TGTGCCAGCAGTGATTATAGGGGATCGCAAGAGACCCAGTACTTC.

This clone was seen a few times. This sequence joins TRBV10-2 and TRBJ1-2; the D is unclear. Germline V lookup: CDR1 WSHSY, CDR2 SAAADI. There are 13 residues in the CDR3. Between the trimmed V and J ends, which lost 0 bases and 4 bases, there was a span of 6 bases. CDR3 nucleotide sequence: TGCGCCAGCAGTGAGTCGGACGGCTATGGCTACACCTTC. Amino acid sequence: CASSESDGYGYTF.

The chain is built from TRBV5-1 and TRBJ2-1, with 10 positions matching TRBD2. The V gene's germline CDR1 is SGHRS and CDR2 YFSETQ. The CDR3 is 15 residues long. Trimming removed 1 base from V and 7 bases from J; junction bases left unmatched: 5. The CDR3 region is CASSLTSGRENEQFF. As DNA, the CDR3 is TGCGCCAGCAGCTTGACGAGCGGGAGGGAGAATGAGCAGTTCTTC.

This clone was picked up one time. The chain carries TRBV7-2 and TRBJ2-7; perhaps TRBD1 as D (5 bases). The CDR3 runs 13 residues. With 4 bases removed from V and 7 bases from J, the gap between germline ends came to 14 bases. Germline loops: CDR1 SGHTA, CDR2 FQGNSA. Here the CDR3 reads CASSYSRVGEQYF. The DNA of the CDR3 is TGTGCCAGCAGCTATTCCAGGGTTGGGGAGCAGTACTTC.

This clone was seen a handful of times. The rearrangement links TRBV5-1 to TRBJ1-5; D remains unclear. The V end lost 4 bases, the J end lost 6 bases, and 11 bases lay between the germline ends. CDR3 length: 13 residues. From germline, CDR1 is SGHRS and CDR2 YFSETQ. The DNA of the CDR3 is TGCGCCAGCAGCGTCGACCGGGGTCAGCCCCAGCATTTT. The encoded protein is CASSVDRGQPQHF.

The chain joins TRBV7-6 to TRBJ2-5; the D is unclear. Germline V lookup: CDR1 SGHVS, CDR2 FNYEAQ. This CDR3 is 14 amino acids long. The germline V and J ends were trimmed by 3 bases and 1 base, with 9 bases remaining between them. The DNA for the CDR3 is TGTGCCAGCAGCTTGGGCGCTACCCAAGAGACCCAGTACTTC. Translated, it gives CASSLGATQETQYF.

The gene calls are TRBV10-3 and TRBJ2-7; 8 nucleotides align to TRBD1. CDR1 is ENHRY and CDR2 is SYGVKD in the germline V gene. The trim removed 3 bases at V and 1 base at J, leaving 2 bases unmatched. CDR3 size: 14 residues. CDR3 sequence: CAISDRGLSYEQYF. DNA for the CDR3: TGTGCCATCAGTGACAGGGGGCTTTCCTACGAGCAGTACTTC.

This clone was observed once. The genes are TRBV19 and TRBJ2-3, with 8 nucleotides matching TRBD1. Germline V lookup: CDR1 LNHDA, CDR2 SQIVND (reference sequence). With V trimmed by 5 bases and J by 6 bases, 7 bases remained unmatched. The CDR3 covers 14 residues. The CDR3 nucleotides are TGTGCCAGTAGTGCTGGACAGGGCAGGGATACGCAGTATTTT. Protein sequence: CASSAGQGRDTQYF.

Relative to its sample, this clone is medium-sized (0.01 to 0.1%). V gene TRBV19 combines with J gene TRBJ1-2, with D unclear. The CDR3 has 14 residues. Germline CDR1 reads LNHDA; CDR2 reads SQIVND (reference sequence). Between the trimmed V and J ends, which lost 7 bases and 6 bases, there was a span of 18 bases. DNA for the CDR3: TGTGCCAGTACGGGCAACCTTTTGACTGATGGCTACACCTTC. It encodes CASTGNLLTDGYTF.

The chain has TRBV23-1 and TRBJ1-2; 9 nucleotides match TRBD1. TRBV23-1 is assigned to the ORF class and has an uncertain function. CDR3 length equals 15 residues. The V gene end was trimmed by 7 bases and the J gene end by 7 bases; junction bases not matched to a gene: 13. The CDR3 DNA reads as TGCGCCAGCACCAGACAGGGGGTCAGGTCTGCTGGCTACACCTTC. Residues: CASTRQGVRSAGYTF.

This clone was counted between two and nine times. The chain carries TRBV5-1 and TRBJ1-1; TRBD1 might be the D (5 bases). The ends were cut back, 0 bases at V and 1 base at J, with 10 bases in the middle. Germline V gene sequence: CDR1 SGHRS, CDR2 YFSETQ. The CDR3 is made up of 15 amino acids. CDR3 DNA sequence: TGCGCCAGCAGCTTGGCCGGGGGGACGAACACTGAAGCTTTCTTT. Protein: CASSLAGGTNTEAFF. Full variable domain (missing parts from reference TRBV5-1 and TRBJ1-1): KAGVTQTPRYLIKTRGQQVTLSCSPISGHRSVSWYQQTPGQGLQFLFEYFSETQRNKGNFPGRFSGRQFSNSRSEMNVSTLELGDSALYLCASSLAGGTNTEAFFGQGTRLTVV.

The gene calls are TRBV5-5 and TRBJ2-7; D gene uncertain. CDR1 is SGHKS and CDR2 is YYEKEE in the germline V gene (reference sequence). V lost 3 bases and J lost 2, with 3 bases in between. The CDR3 extends over 11 amino acids. CDR3 nucleotides: TGTGCCAGCAGCTCGACCTACGAGCAGTACTTC. Translating gives CASSSTYEQYF. Together with reference TRBV5-5 and TRBJ2-7, the CDR3 gives the full variable domain: DAGVTQSPTHLIKTRGQQVTLRCSPISGHKSVSWYQQVLGQGPQFIFQYYEKEERGRGNFPDRFSARQFPNYSSELNVNALLLGDSALYLCASSSTYEQYFGPGTRLTVT.